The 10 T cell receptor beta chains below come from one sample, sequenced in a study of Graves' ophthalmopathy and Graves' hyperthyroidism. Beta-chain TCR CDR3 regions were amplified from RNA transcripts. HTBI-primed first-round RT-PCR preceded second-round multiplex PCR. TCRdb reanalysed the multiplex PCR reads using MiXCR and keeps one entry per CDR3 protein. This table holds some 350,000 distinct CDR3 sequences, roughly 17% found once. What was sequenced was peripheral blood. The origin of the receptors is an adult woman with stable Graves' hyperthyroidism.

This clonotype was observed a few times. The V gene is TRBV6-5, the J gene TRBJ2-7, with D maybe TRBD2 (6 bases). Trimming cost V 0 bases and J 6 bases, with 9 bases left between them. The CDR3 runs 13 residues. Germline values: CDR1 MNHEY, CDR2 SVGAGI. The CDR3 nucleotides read TGTGCCAGCAGTTACTCGTGGCGGGGCGAGCAGTACTTC. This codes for CASSYSWRGEQYF.

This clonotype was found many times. The CDR3 loop is CASSLEYGAYEQYF. DNA of the CDR3: TGTGCCAGCAGCTTGGAATATGGCGCCTACGAGCAGTACTTC. The chain links TRBV11-2 to TRBJ2-7; the D is unclear. The germline V and J ends were trimmed by 3 bases and 2 bases, with 11 bases remaining between them. Germline V lookup: CDR1 SGHAT, CDR2 FQNNGV. This CDR3 has 14 amino acids.

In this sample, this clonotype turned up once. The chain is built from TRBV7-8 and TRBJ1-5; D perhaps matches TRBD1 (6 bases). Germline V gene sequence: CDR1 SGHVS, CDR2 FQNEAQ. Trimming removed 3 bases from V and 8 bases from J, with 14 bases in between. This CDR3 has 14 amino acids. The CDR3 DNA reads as TGTGCCAGCAGCTTTCAGGGGCTCGGGGAGCCCCAGCATTTT. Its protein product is CASSFQGLGEPQHF.

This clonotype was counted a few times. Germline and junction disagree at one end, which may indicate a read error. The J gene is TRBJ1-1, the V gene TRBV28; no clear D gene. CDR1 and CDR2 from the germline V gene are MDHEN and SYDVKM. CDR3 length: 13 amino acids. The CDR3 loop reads CASSFRVNTEACF. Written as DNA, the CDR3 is TGTGCCAGCAGTTTCCGAGTAAACACTGAAGCTTGCTTT.

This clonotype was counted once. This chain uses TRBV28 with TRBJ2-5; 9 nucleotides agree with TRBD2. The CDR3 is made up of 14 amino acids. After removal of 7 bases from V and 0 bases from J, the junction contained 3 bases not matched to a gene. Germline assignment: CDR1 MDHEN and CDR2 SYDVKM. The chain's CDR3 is CASMSGRYQETQYF. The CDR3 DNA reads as TGTGCCAGCATGAGCGGGAGGTACCAAGAGACCCAGTACTTC.

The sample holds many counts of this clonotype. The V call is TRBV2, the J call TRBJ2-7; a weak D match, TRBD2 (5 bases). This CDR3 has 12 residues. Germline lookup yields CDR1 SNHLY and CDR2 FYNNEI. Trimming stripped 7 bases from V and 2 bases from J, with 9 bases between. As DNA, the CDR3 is TGTGCCAGCATGGGGAGCACCTACGAGCAGTACTTC. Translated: CASMGSTYEQYF.

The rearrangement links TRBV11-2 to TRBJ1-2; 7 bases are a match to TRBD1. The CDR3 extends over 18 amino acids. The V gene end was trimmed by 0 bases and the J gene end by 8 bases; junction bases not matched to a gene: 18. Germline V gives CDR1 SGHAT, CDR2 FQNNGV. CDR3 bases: TGTGCCAGCAGCTTAGAATGGGGACAGCGAGGAGGGGGCTACGGCTACACCTTC. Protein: CASSLEWGQRGGGYGYTF. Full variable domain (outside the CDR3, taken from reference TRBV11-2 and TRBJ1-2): EAGVAQSPRYKIIEKRQSVAFWCNPISGHATLYWYQQILGQGPKLLIQFQNNGVVDDSQLPKDRFSAERLKGVDSTLKIQPAKLEDSAVYLCASSLEWGQRGGGYGYTFGSGTRLTVV.

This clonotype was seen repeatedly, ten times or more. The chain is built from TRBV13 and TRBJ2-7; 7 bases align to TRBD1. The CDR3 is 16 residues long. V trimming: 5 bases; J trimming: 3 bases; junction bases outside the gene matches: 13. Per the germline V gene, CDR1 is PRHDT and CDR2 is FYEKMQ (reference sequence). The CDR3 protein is CASSRRRQGKNYEQYF. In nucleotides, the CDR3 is TGTGCCAGCAGCCGTCGAAGACAGGGAAAGAACTACGAGCAGTACTTC.

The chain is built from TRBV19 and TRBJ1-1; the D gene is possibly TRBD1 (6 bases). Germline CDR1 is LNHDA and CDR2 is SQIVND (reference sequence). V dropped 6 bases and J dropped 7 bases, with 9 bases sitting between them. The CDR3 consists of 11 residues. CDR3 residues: CASSEGVEAFF. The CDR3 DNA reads TGTGCCAGTAGCGAGGGGGTTGAAGCTTTCTTT. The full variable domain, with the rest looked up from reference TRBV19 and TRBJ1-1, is DGGITQSPKYLFRKEGQNVTLSCEQNLNHDAMYWYRQDPGQGLRLIYYSQIVNDFQKGDIAEGYSVSREKKESFPLTVTSAQKNPTAFYLCASSEGVEAFFGQGTRLTVV.

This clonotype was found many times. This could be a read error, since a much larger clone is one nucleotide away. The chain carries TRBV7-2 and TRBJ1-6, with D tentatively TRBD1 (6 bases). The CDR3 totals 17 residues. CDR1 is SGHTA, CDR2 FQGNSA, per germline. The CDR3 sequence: CASSLMAHRVRHSHLHF. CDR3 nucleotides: TGTGCCAGCAGCTTAATGGCCCACAGGGTTCGTCATTCACACCTCCACTTT.